This T cell receptor beta chain was retrieved from a study of blood T cell repertoires in COVID-19. Study-wide context: Spain, Italy and the United States supplied samples that represented acute and convalescent COVID-19.

Original data processing: Reference gene primer amplification yielded estimated nucleated cell counts. Profiling relied on immunoSEQ multiplex PCR, and the TCRdb table lists in-frame clones only, not all of them. For V, J and clone size, that table is used; D and trimming come from the DNA. The sample yields some 170,000 clones, 76% seen once. The CDR3 is made up of 17 amino acids. Germline CDR1 and CDR2: LGHDT and YNNKEL (reference sequence). On this clone: A read error may account for a junction end that differs from germline.

Sample: peripheral blood. The source of this sequence is a woman between 45 and 65 years old with active or convalescent COVID-19. This rearrangement joins TRBV3-1 (or the pseudogene TRBV3-2) to TRBJ2-1, with 16 nucleotides matching TRBD2. In DNA form, the CDR3 reads TGTGCCAGCAGCCAAGATAGAGGGACTAGCGGGAGGGCCGCTCGGGTCTTC. Translating it yields CASSQDRGTSGRAARVF.